This TCR beta chain was documented in a study of T cell responses to AZD1222 COVID-19 vaccine. Findings and limits, study-wide: Unmutated variant regions are reportedly the target of nearly half of TCRs that are spike-specific. Of the AZD1222 recipients, only 5 to 7 were seropositive at baseline.

Remarks on this clone: Its specificity is not known.

Clones were sequenced by immunoSEQ multiplex PCR, and TCRdb holds only the in-frame ones, with some missing. The sample records 90,000 to 150,000 clones, roughly 91% being singletons. The CDR3 totals 16 residues. Trimming removed 5 bases from V and 6 bases from J, with 20 bases in between. The germline V gene has CDR1 MNHEY and CDR2 SMNVEV (reference sequence). This receptor was obtained from an adult who received the AZD1222 COVID-19 vaccine. The source was peripheral blood, collected 28 days after the second AZD1222 dose. V and J are TRBV27 and TRBJ2-1; tentatively, D is TRBD2 (6 bases). The CDR3 sequence: CASSRISGLSGNEQFF. As DNA, the CDR3 is TGTGCCAGCAGTAGGATTAGCGGTCTATCGGGCAATGAGCAGTTCTTC.